This TCR beta chain was recovered during a study of blood T cell repertoires in COVID-19. Study-level background: Acute-phase and convalescent COVID-19 samples originated in the United States, Italy and Spain. PBMCs, B-cell-depleted T cells, or T cells provided the cDNA or gDNA that made up the material.

The CDR3 loop spans 15 amino acids. V shed 3 bases and J shed 4 bases, with 13 bases lying between them. Germline-derived CDR1 and CDR2 are SGHDT and YYEEEE. Authors' methods: Estimates of nucleated cell counts were drawn from the amplification of reference gene primers. The data were produced by immunoSEQ multiplex PCR, yet TCRdb's version contains in-frame clones alone and is incomplete. D and trimming were read from the DNA, whereas the V and J calls and clone size are those reported in that table. The sample shows 100,000 or so clones, about 86% of them seen only once. Sequencing was carried out using peripheral blood. The source is a man in his 60s with acute or convalescent COVID-19. This chain joins TRBV5-6 and TRBJ2-2; D perhaps matches TRBD2 (8 bases). This chain's CDR3 is CASSWDSGGTGELFF. The DNA for the CDR3 is TGTGCCAGCAGCTGGGACAGCGGGGGCACCGGGGAGCTGTTTTTT.